The next 21 T cell receptor beta chains were all read from a single sample in a study of cytomegalovirus exposure and HLA in healthy donors. The PCR ran on 60 Vbeta and 13 Jbeta primers. TCRdb's copy holds only in-frame clones and misses some; the assay was immunoSEQ multiplex PCR. This sample has 110,000 to 150,000 clones, with around 10% found just once. The material sequenced was PBMCs. These receptors came from a male donor in good health and CMV-seronegative.

As to this clone: A junction boundary mismatches the germline segment, possibly from a read error. The J gene is TRBJ2-5, the V gene TRBV6-5; 11 bases are shared with TRBD2. This CDR3 is 15 amino acids long. CDR1 and CDR2 (germline): MNHEY, SVGAGI. Here the CDR3 reads CASRELAGAQGTQYF. The CDR3 DNA follows: TGTGCCAGCAGGGAACTAGCGGGGGCCCAAGGGACCCAGTACTTC.

The chain uses TRBV7-9 and TRBJ2-3, with D possibly being TRBD2 (6 bases). Per the germline V gene, CDR1 is SEHNR and CDR2 is FQNEAQ (reference sequence). The CDR3 length is 16 residues. Trimming removed 1 base from V and 1 base from J, with 12 bases in between. This CDR3 reads CASSLVVAEGTDTQYF. DNA for the CDR3: TGTGCCAGCAGCTTAGTCGTAGCGGAGGGCACAGATACGCAGTATTTT.

This clone turned up a few times. The sample contains more than one DNA sequence encoding this CDR3. The chain links TRBV5-1 to TRBJ2-7; perhaps TRBD2 as D (6 bases). CDR3 length: 14 residues. V dropped 4 bases and J dropped 2 bases, with 13 bases sitting between them. CDR1 is SGHRS and CDR2 is YFSETQ in the germline V gene. The DNA of the CDR3 is TGCGCCAGCAGCCCCCTGGGAGGTCCCTACGAGCAGTACTTC. It specifies CASSPLGGPYEQYF.

The gene calls are TRBV11-2 and TRBJ1-4; 7 nucleotides align to TRBD1. Germline V gives CDR1 SGHAT, CDR2 FQNNGV. With 5 bases clipped from V and 6 bases from J, the junction kept 9 bases outside the gene matches. The CDR3 is made up of 15 amino acids. The CDR3 spells CASSTGAGADEKLFF. DNA for the CDR3: TGTGCCAGCAGCACAGGGGCAGGGGCTGATGAAAAACTGTTTTTT.

The chain combines TRBV27 with TRBJ2-7, with D possibly TRBD2 on 5 matching bases. Germline CDR1 reads MNHEY; CDR2 reads SMNVEV (reference sequence). This CDR3 spans 13 amino acids. V was pared by 3 bases and J by 5 bases, with 11 bases between. The CDR3 sequence: CASSFTWRDEQYF. The CDR3 bases are TGTGCCAGCAGTTTTACATGGCGGGACGAGCAGTACTTC.

This clone was seen only a few times. The V and J genes are TRBV7-9 and TRBJ2-7; 16 bases are shared with TRBD2. The CDR3 is 18 residues long. The trim removed 8 bases at V and 4 bases at J, leaving 14 bases unmatched. CDR1 and CDR2 (germline): SEHNR, FQNEAQ (reference sequence). The CDR3, as DNA: TGTGCCAGCTCCGGGACTAGCGGGAGGGCAATCTTTTCGTACGAGCAGTACTTC. This gives the protein CASSGTSGRAIFSYEQYF.

The chain links TRBV2 to TRBJ2-5, with D tentatively TRBD1 (5 bases). The J call may be faulty, since TRBJ2-7 better matches the DNA end. Germline V gives CDR1 SNHLY, CDR2 FYNNEI. The CDR3 sequence is 14 residues long. CDR3 DNA: TGTGCCAGCAGTCCCAGGGATTTTTACTACGAGCAGTACTTC. It translates to CASSPRDFYYEQYF.

This clone has more than one count but fewer than ten. V gene TRBV28 combines with J gene TRBJ1-1; unclear D gene. V was pared by 1 base and J by 11 bases, with 14 bases between. The germline V gene has CDR1 MDHEN and CDR2 SYDVKM. This CDR3 spans 13 amino acids. The CDR3 DNA is TGTGCCAGCAGTTTATCTAAGCAGCGGCGGGCTTTCTTT. It is translated as CASSLSKQRRAFF.

The genes are TRBV2 and TRBJ1-3, with a possible D match to TRBD1 (5 bases). Germline V gene data show CDR1 as SNHLY and CDR2 as FYNNEI. V lost 8 bases to trimming and J lost 4 bases, with 12 bases between them. The CDR3 contains 13 residues. The CDR3 sequence: CASLRGKGNTIYF. The DNA of the CDR3 is TGTGCCAGCCTGCGGGGGAAAGGAAACACCATATATTTT.

V usage is TRBV5-1 and J usage is TRBJ2-7; D may be TRBD2 (5 bases). V was trimmed by 0 bases and J by 2 bases, leaving 21 bases between them. Germline values: CDR1 SGHRS, CDR2 YFSETQ. CDR3 length equals 18 residues. The CDR3, as DNA: TGCGCCAGCAGCTTGGCTCTAGCTCTAAACTTTAGTCCCTACGAGCAGTACTTC. Protein sequence: CASSLALALNFSPYEQYF.

This clone was counted a few times. The chain recombines TRBV6-6 with TRBJ1-2, with TRBD1 identical over 7 bases. CDR3 size: 14 residues. Germline V gene sequence: CDR1 MNHNY, CDR2 SVGAGI (reference sequence). Trimming at V came to 7 bases and at J to 2 bases, leaving 7 bases not matched to a gene. CDR3 region: CASTFRQGNYGYTF. CDR3 nucleotide sequence: TGTGCCAGCACCTTCCGACAGGGAAACTATGGCTACACCTTC.

This clone was seen a handful of times. The V call is TRBV4-3, the J call TRBJ2-4; 9 bases are a match to TRBD2. The CDR3 extends over 14 amino acids. The J segment lost 8 bases and the V segment lost 0 bases, leaving 2 bases of the junction unmatched. Germline V gene lookup returns CDR1 LGHNA and CDR2 YSLEER. The CDR3 DNA reads TGCGCCAGCAGCCAAGATGCTAGCGGGGACATTCAGTACTTC. It translates to CASSQDASGDIQYF.

This sequence joins TRBV4-3 and TRBJ1-1; D is unclear. The CDR3 spans 15 residues. Trimming pared 4 bases from V and 1 base from J, leaving 13 bases between. Germline assignment: CDR1 LGHNA and CDR2 YSLEER. CDR3 residues: CASSPLYATNTEAFF. In DNA form, the CDR3 reads TGCGCCAGCAGCCCTTTGTATGCTACGAACACTGAAGCTTTCTTT.

The sample holds a few counts of this clone. The gene calls are TRBV6-6 and TRBJ1-5, with unresolved D. V was cut by 2 bases and J by 4 bases, with 9 bases left in between. The V gene's germline CDR1 is MNHNY and CDR2 SVGAGI (reference sequence). The CDR3 runs to 14 residues. The CDR3 is CASSYGQINQPQHF. CDR3 bases: TGTGCCAGCAGTTACGGGCAGATTAATCAGCCCCAGCATTTT.

This clone was observed a handful of times. This chain joins TRBV6-5 and TRBJ2-7; D perhaps matches TRBD2 (6 bases). The CDR3 has 13 residues. Between the trimmed V and J ends, which lost 6 bases and 7 bases, there was a span of 16 bases. The germline gives CDR1 MNHEY, CDR2 SVGAGI. CDR3 nucleotide sequence: TGTGCCAGCAGGGCGGGACTCCACGCGGAGCAGTACTTC. Translated, it gives CASRAGLHAEQYF.

This clone was seen a handful of times. The chain carries TRBV6-1 and TRBJ2-3; D gene unclear. Trimming took 4 bases from V and 1 from J, leaving 12 bases between them. The CDR3 is 15 amino acids. In germline, CDR1 is MNHNS, CDR2 SASEGT. CDR3 loop: CASSGSSMGTDTQYF. As DNA, the CDR3 is TGTGCCAGCAGTGGTAGCTCGATGGGCACAGATACGCAGTATTTT.

This chain connects TRBV7-9 to TRBJ1-1; 7 nucleotides match TRBD1. CDR1 SEHNR and CDR2 FQNEAQ come from the germline V gene (reference sequence). The length of the CDR3 is 17 residues. V dropped 1 base and J dropped 1; count of bases not matched to a gene: 9. CDR3 in amino acids: CASSLDGTGDPNTEAFF. CDR3 in DNA: TGTGCCAGCAGCTTAGATGGCACAGGGGATCCGAACACTGAAGCTTTCTTT.

CDR3 nucleotide sequence: TGTGCCAGCAGTCCCTCAGGGAGGGACGGCTACACCTTC. Its translation: CASSPSGRDGYTF. This chain connects TRBV6-5 to TRBJ1-2, with D perhaps TRBD1 (5 bases). The CDR3 contains 13 residues. Germline V lookup: CDR1 MNHEY, CDR2 SVGAGI. Deletions cut 5 bases from V and 8 bases from J, with 15 bases between.

This clone was counted only a few times. J is TRBJ1-3 and V is TRBV27; D not certain. Germline values: CDR1 MNHEY, CDR2 SMNVEV (reference sequence). Trimming removed 5 bases from V and 8 bases from J, with 13 bases in between. There are 13 residues in the CDR3. The CDR3 sequence is CASSPWEKDTIYF. The CDR3 DNA reads as TGTGCCAGCAGTCCCTGGGAGAAGGACACCATATATTTT.

The rearrangement links TRBV5-1 to TRBJ1-4; a possible D gene is TRBD1 (6 bases). The CDR3 has 15 amino acids. Trimming removed 0 bases from V and 4 bases from J, with 10 bases in between. Germline loops: CDR1 SGHRS, CDR2 YFSETQ. For the CDR3, the DNA is TGCGCCAGCAGCTTGGGGGACACTCTTAATGAAAAACTGTTTTTT. This gives the protein CASSLGDTLNEKLFF.

In DNA, the CDR3 is TGCGCCAGCAGCCAGATGGGGGGGACCGGGGAGCTGTTTTTT. Translated, it gives CASSQMGGTGELFF. This chain uses TRBV4-3 with TRBJ2-2; 7 nucleotides line up with TRBD2. J gave up 5 bases and V 3 bases, and 3 bases lay outside the gene matches. CDR3 length: 14 amino acids. Germline V CDR1 and CDR2: LGHNA, YSLEER.